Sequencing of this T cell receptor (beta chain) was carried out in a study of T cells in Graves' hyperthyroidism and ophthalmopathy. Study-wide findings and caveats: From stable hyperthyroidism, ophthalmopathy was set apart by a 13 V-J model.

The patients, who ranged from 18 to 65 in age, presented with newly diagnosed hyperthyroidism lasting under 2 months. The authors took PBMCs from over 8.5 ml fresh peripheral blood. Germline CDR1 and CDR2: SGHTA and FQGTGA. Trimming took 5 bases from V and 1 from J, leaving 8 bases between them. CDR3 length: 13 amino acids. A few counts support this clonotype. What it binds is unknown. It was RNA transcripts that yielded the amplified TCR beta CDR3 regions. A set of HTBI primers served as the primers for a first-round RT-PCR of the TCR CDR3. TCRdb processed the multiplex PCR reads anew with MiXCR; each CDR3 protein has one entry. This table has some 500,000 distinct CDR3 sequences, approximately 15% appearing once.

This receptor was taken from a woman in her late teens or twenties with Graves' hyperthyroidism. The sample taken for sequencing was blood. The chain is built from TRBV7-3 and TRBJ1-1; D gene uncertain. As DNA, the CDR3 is TGTGCCAGCAGCCGCGACCAGAACACTGAAGCTTTCTTT. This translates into CASSRDQNTEAFF.